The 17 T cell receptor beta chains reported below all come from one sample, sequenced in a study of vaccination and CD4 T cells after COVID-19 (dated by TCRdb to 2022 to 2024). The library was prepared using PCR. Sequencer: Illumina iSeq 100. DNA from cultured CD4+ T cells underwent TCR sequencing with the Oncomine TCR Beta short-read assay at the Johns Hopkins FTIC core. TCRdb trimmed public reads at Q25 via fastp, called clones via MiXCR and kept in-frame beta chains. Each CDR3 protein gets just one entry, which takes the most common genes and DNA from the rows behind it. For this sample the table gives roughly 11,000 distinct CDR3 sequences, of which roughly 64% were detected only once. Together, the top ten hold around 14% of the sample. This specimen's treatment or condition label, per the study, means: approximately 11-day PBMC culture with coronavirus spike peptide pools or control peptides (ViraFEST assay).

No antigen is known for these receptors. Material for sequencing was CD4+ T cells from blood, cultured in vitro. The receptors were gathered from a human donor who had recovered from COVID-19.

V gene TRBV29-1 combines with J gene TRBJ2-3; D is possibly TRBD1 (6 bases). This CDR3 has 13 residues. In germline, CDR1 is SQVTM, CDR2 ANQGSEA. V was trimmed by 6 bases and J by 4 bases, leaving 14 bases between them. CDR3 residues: CSVGDTPADTQYF. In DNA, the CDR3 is TGCAGCGTCGGGGACACCCCGGCAGATACGCAGTATTTT.

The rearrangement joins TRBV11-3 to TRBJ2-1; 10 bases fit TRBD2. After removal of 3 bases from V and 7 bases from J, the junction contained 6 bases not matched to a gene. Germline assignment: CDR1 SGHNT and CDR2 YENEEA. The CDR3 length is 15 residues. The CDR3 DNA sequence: TGTGCCAGCAGCTTTACTAGCGGGACAGATAATGAGCAGTTCTTC. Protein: CASSFTSGTDNEQFF.

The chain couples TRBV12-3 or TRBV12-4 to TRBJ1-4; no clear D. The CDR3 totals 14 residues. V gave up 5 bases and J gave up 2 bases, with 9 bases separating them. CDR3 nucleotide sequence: TGTGCCAGCAGTCCCCGACGGACTAATGAAAAACTGTTTTTT. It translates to CASSPRRTNEKLFF.

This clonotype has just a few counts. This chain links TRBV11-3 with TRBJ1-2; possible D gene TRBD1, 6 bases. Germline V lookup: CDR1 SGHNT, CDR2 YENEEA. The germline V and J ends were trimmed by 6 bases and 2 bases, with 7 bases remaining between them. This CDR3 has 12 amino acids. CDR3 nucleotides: TGTGCCAGCAGTCAGGGGAACTATGGCTACACCTTC. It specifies CASSQGNYGYTF.

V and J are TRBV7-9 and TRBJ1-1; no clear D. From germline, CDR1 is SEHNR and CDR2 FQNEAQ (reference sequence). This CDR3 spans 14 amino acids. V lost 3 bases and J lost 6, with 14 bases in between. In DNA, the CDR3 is TGTGCCAGCAGCTTTGGAAGGGAAAGGGCTGAAGCTTTCTTT. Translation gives CASSFGRERAEAFF.

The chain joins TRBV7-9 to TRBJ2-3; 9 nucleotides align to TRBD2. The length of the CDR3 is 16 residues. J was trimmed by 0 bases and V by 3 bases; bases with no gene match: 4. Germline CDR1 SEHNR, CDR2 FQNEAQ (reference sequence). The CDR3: CASSFRAGGSTDTQYF. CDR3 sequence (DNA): TGTGCCAGCAGCTTCAGGGCGGGGGGGAGCACAGATACGCAGTATTTT.

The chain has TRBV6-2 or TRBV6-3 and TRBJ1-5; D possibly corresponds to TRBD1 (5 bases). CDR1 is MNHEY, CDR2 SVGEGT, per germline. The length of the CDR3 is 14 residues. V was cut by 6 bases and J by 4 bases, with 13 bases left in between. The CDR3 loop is CASSSAGGNQPQHF. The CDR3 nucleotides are TGTGCCAGCAGCTCGGCGGGGGGGAATCAGCCCCAGCATTTT.

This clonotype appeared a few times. Here the CDR3 DNA reads TGTGCCAGCACCAAGAGGACGGGAGGGGAGACCCAGTACTTC. Encoded protein: CASTKRTGGETQYF. The chain has TRBV6-2 or TRBV6-3 and TRBJ2-5, with TRBD2 identical over 8 bases. V lost 7 bases and J lost 5; bases outside the gene matches: 9. The CDR3 sequence is 14 residues long. Germline values: CDR1 MNHEY, CDR2 SVGEGT.

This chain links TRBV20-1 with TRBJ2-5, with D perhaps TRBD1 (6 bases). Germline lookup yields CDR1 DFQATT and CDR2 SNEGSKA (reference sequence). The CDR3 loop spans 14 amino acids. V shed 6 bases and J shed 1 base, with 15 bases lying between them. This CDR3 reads CSAERGGVQETQYF. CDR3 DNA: TGCAGTGCCGAGCGTGGGGGCGTCCAAGAGACCCAGTACTTC.

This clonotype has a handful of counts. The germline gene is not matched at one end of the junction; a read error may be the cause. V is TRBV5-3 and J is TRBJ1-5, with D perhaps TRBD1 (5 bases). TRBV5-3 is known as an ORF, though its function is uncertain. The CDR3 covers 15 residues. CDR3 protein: CASSLNLVGDQPQHF. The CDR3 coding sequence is TGTGCCAGCAGCTTGAATCTAGTGGGGGATCAGCCCCAGCATTTT.

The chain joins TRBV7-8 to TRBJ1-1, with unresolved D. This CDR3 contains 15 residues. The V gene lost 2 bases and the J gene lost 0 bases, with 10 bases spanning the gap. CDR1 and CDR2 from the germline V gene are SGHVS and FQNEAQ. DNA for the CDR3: TGTGCCAGCAGCTTATTCGGTAATTTGAACACTGAAGCTTTCTTT. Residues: CASSLFGNLNTEAFF. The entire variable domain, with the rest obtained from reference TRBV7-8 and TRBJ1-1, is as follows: GAGVSQSPRYKVAKRGQDVALRCDPISGHVSLFWYQQALGQGPEFLTYFQNEAQLDKSGLPSDRFFAERPEGSVSTLKIQRTQQEDSAVYLCASSLFGNLNTEAFFGQGTRLTVV.

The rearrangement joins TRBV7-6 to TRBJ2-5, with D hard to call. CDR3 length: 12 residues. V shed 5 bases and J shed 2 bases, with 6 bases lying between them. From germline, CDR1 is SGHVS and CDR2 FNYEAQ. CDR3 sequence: CASSPSQETQYF. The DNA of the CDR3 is TGTGCCAGCAGCCCGAGTCAAGAGACCCAGTACTTC.

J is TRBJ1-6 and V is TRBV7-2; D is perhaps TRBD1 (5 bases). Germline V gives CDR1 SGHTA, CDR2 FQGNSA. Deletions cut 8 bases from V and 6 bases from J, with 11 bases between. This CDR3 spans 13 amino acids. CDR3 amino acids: CASAGRSNSPLHF. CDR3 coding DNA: TGTGCCAGCGCGGGACGTTCTAATTCACCCCTCCACTTT. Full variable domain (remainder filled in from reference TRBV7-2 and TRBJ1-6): GAGVSQSPSNKVTEKGKDVELRCDPISGHTALYWYRQSLGQGLEFLIYFQGNSAPDKSGLPSDRFSAERTGGSVSTLTIQRTQQEDSAVYLCASAGRSNSPLHFGNGTRLTVT.

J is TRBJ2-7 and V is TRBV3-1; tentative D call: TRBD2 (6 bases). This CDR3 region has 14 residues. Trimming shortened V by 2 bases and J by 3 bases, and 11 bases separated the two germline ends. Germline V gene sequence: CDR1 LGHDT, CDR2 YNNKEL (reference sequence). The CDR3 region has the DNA TGTGCCAGCAGCCAATCCGGCGGGGTCTACGAGCAGTACTTC. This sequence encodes CASSQSGGVYEQYF.

The CDR3 loop reads CASSPDTWGPGEQYF. Here the CDR3 DNA reads TGTGCCAGCAGCCCGGATACCTGGGGCCCCGGCGAGCAGTACTTC. V usage is TRBV7-6 and J usage is TRBJ2-7; D is perhaps TRBD1 (5 bases). The CDR3 totals 15 residues. The V gene lost 5 bases and the J gene lost 6 bases, with 20 bases spanning the gap. Germline V CDR1 and CDR2: SGHVS, FNYEAQ.

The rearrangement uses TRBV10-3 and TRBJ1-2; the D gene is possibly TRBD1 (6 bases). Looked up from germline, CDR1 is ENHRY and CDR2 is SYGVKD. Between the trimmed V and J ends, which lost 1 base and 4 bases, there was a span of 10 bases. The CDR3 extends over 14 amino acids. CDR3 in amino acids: CAISELQGTYGYTF. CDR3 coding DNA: TGTGCCATCAGTGAGTTACAGGGTACCTATGGCTACACCTTC.

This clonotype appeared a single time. This chain's CDR3 is CASSTTVAGGELFF. Here the CDR3 DNA reads TGTGCCAGCAGCACGACAGTTGCCGGCGGGGAGCTGTTTTTT. This chain uses TRBV5-4 with TRBJ2-2; a weak D match, TRBD1 (5 bases). The V end lost 4 bases, the J end lost 7 bases, and 14 bases lay between the germline ends. Germline V gene lookup returns CDR1 SGHNT and CDR2 YYREEE (reference sequence). The CDR3 extends over 14 amino acids.